These T cell receptor beta chains were read from a single sample in a study of blood T cell repertoires in COVID-19. Sequencing was performed with immunoSEQ multiplex PCR; in TCRdb, only in-frame clones are kept and a portion is missing. Of 250,000 to 350,000 clones detected, around nine tenths appear once; the ten largest clones hold under 15%. The sample consisted of peripheral blood. These receptors all come from a woman in her seventies with COVID-19, enrolled during active disease. Both conserved end residues are part of each CDR3. A D gene is named only where the DNA matches it firmly. Some rows have no size entry. The others give once, few or many, or a class for an expanded clone.

v_call	d_call	j_call	clone_size	cdr3_nt	cdr3_aa
TRBV5-1	TRBD1	TRBJ1-1	few	TGCGCCAGCAGCCCAGGACAGGGTGTGAGGACTGAAGCTTTCTTT	CASSPGQGVRTEAFF
TRBV27	-	TRBJ1-1	-	TGTGCCAGCAGTGACGCTCCCCGGGTTCTTATAGGGAACACTGAAGCTTTCTTT	CASSDAPRVLIGNTEAFF
TRBV6-5	TRBD1	TRBJ2-1	-	TGTGCCAGCAGCCTTGGACAGGGGCCCTACAATGAGCAGTTCTTC	CASSLGQGPYNEQFF
TRBV10-3	TRBD1	TRBJ2-5	-	TGTGCCATCAGGGGGACAGCTCAAGAGACCCAGTACTTC	CAIRGTAQETQYF
TRBV4-3	-	TRBJ1-1	once	TGCGCCAGCAGCCAAGAGGGGGGAGGGGGCACTGAAGCTTTCTTT	CASSQEGGGGTEAFF
TRBV11-2	-	TRBJ2-7	-	TGTGCCAGCAGCCCCCGCAGGACTTCCTACGAGCAGTACTTC	CASSPRRTSYEQYF
TRBV5-1	-	TRBJ2-7	many	TGCGCCAGCAGCTTGGGGTCAGGGTCCTGGGAGCAGTACTTC	CASSLGSGSWEQYF
TRBV6-5	-	TRBJ1-2	-	TGTGCCAGCAGCCTTCTAGCTAACTATGGCTACACCTTC	CASSLLANYGYTF
TRBV13	TRBD1	TRBJ2-7	-	TGTGCCAGCTCATCTTCCGGGACAGGGGGTAACGAGCAGTACTTC	CASSSSGTGGNEQYF
TRBV11-2	-	TRBJ1-1	-	TGTGCCAGCAGCTTACTGAGGAACACTGAAGCTTTCTTT	CASSLLRNTEAFF
TRBV3-1/TRBV3-2	-	TRBJ1-1	-	TGTGCCAGCAGCCAAGGTCAGGGGAACACTGAAGCTTTCTTT	CASSQGQGNTEAFF
TRBV9	TRBD2	TRBJ2-5	-	TGTGCCAGCAGCGCCGCCGCTAGCGGAGAGACCCAGTACTTC	CASSAAASGETQYF
TRBV5-1	-	TRBJ2-2	-	TGCGCCAGCAGCAGAAGGGGGGGAGTAGGCACCGGGGAGCTGTTTTTT	CASSRRGGVGTGELFF
TRBV15	-	TRBJ1-1	-	TGTGCCACCAGCAGAGACGGGGGGAACACTGAAGCTTTCTTT	CATSRDGGNTEAFF
TRBV7-2	-	TRBJ1-5	few	TGTGCCAGCAGCCCTCGCGGGGGGGCGGGTCAGCCCCAGCATTTT	CASSPRGGAGQPQHF